Each of the 28 T cell receptor beta chains below was sequenced from the same sample in a study of Graves' ophthalmopathy and Graves' hyperthyroidism. For repertoire sequencing, the TCR beta CDR3 regions were amplified from RNA transcripts. An opening RT-PCR round employed HTBI primers and preceded a second-round multiplex PCR. One entry per CDR3 protein, called by TCRdb with MiXCR from the multiplex PCR reads. The sample consists of 300,000 to 400,000 distinct CDR3 sequences, roughly 17% of them appearing once. The material sequenced was peripheral blood. The source is an adult man with Graves' ophthalmopathy.

In this sample, this clonotype turned up many times. The genes are TRBV12-3 or TRBV12-4 and TRBJ2-5; maybe TRBD2 (5 bases). The V gene lost 6 bases and the J gene lost 0 bases, with 17 bases spanning the gap. The CDR3 spans 16 residues. The CDR3 bases are TGTGCCAGCAGCTCCCCCCCGGACGGGGACCAAGAGACCCAGTACTTC. Translation: CASSSPPDGDQETQYF.

The table lists this clonotype with many counts. The V and J genes are TRBV30 and TRBJ2-7, with 9 nucleotides matching TRBD2. In germline, CDR1 is GTSNPN, CDR2 SVGIG (reference sequence). There are 14 residues in the CDR3. The J segment lost 5 bases and the V segment lost 3 bases, leaving 8 bases of the junction unmatched. CDR3 loop: CAWRRAAGGDEQYF. CDR3 sequence (DNA): TGTGCCTGGAGGCGGGCAGCGGGAGGTGACGAGCAGTACTTC. Full variable domain (missing parts from reference TRBV30 and TRBJ2-7): SQTIHQWPATLVQPVGSPLSLECTVEGTSNPNLYWYRQAAGRGLQLLFYSVGIGQISSEVPQNLSASRPQDRQFILSSKKLLLSDSGFYLCAWRRAAGGDEQYFGPGTRLTVT.

The chain combines TRBV2 with TRBJ2-5, with 8 nucleotides matching TRBD1. Germline-derived CDR1 and CDR2 are SNHLY and FYNNEI. V was pared by 4 bases and J by 5 bases, with 6 bases of the junction left unmatched. The CDR3 is made up of 14 amino acids. The CDR3 sequence: CASSAGQGPETQYF. CDR3 nucleotides: TGTGCCAGCAGTGCCGGACAGGGCCCGGAGACCCAGTACTTC.

The rearrangement joins TRBV6-2 or TRBV6-3 to TRBJ1-1; maybe TRBD1 (5 bases). V was shortened by 1 base and J by 5 bases, with 11 bases between the two germline ends. Germline CDR1 MNHEY, CDR2 SVGEGT. The CDR3 has 14 residues. CDR3 sequence reads: CASSYYDRLTEAFF. The CDR3 DNA is TGTGCCAGCAGTTACTACGACAGACTTACTGAAGCTTTCTTT.

In its sample, this clonotype was seen many times. The chain employs TRBV19 and TRBJ1-2, with 9 nucleotides matching TRBD1. The CDR3 is 19 residues long. Unmatched junction bases numbered 22, after V lost 4 bases and J lost 7 bases. Per the germline V gene, CDR1 is LNHDA and CDR2 is SQIVND (reference sequence). The CDR3 DNA sequence: TGTGCCAGTAGTACTACCGGGACAGGGCCTATAATGGCCTTAGGTGGCTACACCTTC. This encodes CASSTTGTGPIMALGGYTF.

This clonotype has at least ten counts. The chain uses TRBV6-5 and TRBJ2-7; no clear D gene. V was shortened by 8 bases and J by 2 bases, with 16 bases between the two germline ends. The germline V gene has CDR1 MNHEY and CDR2 SVGAGI. CDR3 length equals 14 residues. The CDR3 region is CASLNRNGPYEQYF. DNA of the CDR3: TGTGCCAGCCTAAACCGAAACGGACCCTACGAGCAGTACTTC.

This clonotype appeared once. The chain uses TRBV28 and TRBJ2-7; no clear D gene. With 7 bases removed from V and 4 bases from J, the gap between germline ends came to 17 bases. The CDR3 has 14 residues. The germline V gene has CDR1 MDHEN and CDR2 SYDVKM. The CDR3 DNA sequence: TGTGCCAGCAACGGCGGAGATTCCTTTTACGAGCAGTACTTC. This encodes CASNGGDSFYEQYF.

This clonotype came up a few times. The chain uses TRBV4-1 and TRBJ2-3, with a possible D match to TRBD2 (6 bases). Germline V lookup: CDR1 MGHRA, CDR2 YSYEKL. The CDR3 consists of 15 residues. V was shortened by 8 bases and J by 0 bases, with 15 bases between the two germline ends. The CDR3 reads CASAGTQYSTDTQYF. In nucleotides, the CDR3 is TGCGCCAGCGCCGGGACTCAATATAGCACAGATACGCAGTATTTT.

This clonotype was counted ten times or more. The chain couples TRBV6-1 to TRBJ2-2; 7 nucleotides match TRBD1. The CDR3 has 15 residues. V lost 7 bases to trimming and J lost 0 bases; unmatched junction nucleotides: 5. CDR1 is MNHNS, CDR2 SASEGT, per germline. The CDR3: CASMTGTANTGELFF. DNA of the CDR3: TGTGCCAGCATGACCGGGACAGCGAACACCGGGGAGCTGTTTTTT.

The chain couples TRBV15 to TRBJ2-7; a possible D gene is TRBD2 (7 bases). Germline V gene sequence: CDR1 LNHNV, CDR2 YYDKDF (reference sequence). The CDR3 has 16 residues. Trimming left V 0 bases short and J 6 bases short, with 18 bases between. The CDR3, as DNA: TGTGCCACCAGCAGAGACCCCCCGGGGGGCCCCAGCGAGCAGTACTTC. Encoded protein: CATSRDPPGGPSEQYF.

About this clonotype itself: A read error may explain this, as a much larger clone is one base away. The chain couples TRBV7-9 to TRBJ2-7; 7 bases line up with TRBD2. The V gene end was trimmed by 0 bases and the J gene end by 2 bases; junction bases not matched to a gene: 4. The germline V gene has CDR1 SEHNR and CDR2 FQNEAQ (reference sequence). The CDR3 extends over 15 amino acids. CDR3 protein: CASSLAGGWPYEQYF. CDR3 nucleotide sequence: TGTGCCAGCAGCTTAGCGGGGGGGTGGCCCTACGAGCAGTACTTC.

The chain has TRBV7-3 and TRBJ1-2; no clear D gene. V was trimmed by 5 bases and J by 1 base, leaving 11 bases between them. The CDR3 extends over 14 amino acids. Germline assignment: CDR1 SGHTA and CDR2 FQGTGA. The CDR3 loop is CASSLRADNYGYTF. In nucleotides, the CDR3 is TGTGCCAGCAGCCTCCGGGCCGATAACTATGGCTACACCTTC. Based on the CDR3 plus reference TRBV7-3 and TRBJ1-2, the full variable domain is GAGVSQTPSNKVTEKGKYVELRCDPISGHTALYWYRQSLGQGPEFLIYFQGTGAADDSGLPNDRFFAVRPEGSVSTLKIQRTERGDSAVYLCASSLRADNYGYTFGSGTRLTVV.

Ten or more counts support this clonotype. The V and J genes are TRBV7-3 and TRBJ1-1; TRBD1 matches at 7 bases. With V trimmed by 5 bases and J by 3 bases, 6 bases remained unmatched. The CDR3 has 14 residues. Germline values: CDR1 SGHTA, CDR2 FQGTGA. The CDR3 sequence: CASSQGGEDTEAFF. Here the CDR3 DNA reads TGTGCCAGCAGCCAGGGGGGGGAGGACACTGAAGCTTTCTTT.

This clonotype occurred once. A much more abundant neighbour one base away suggests this may be a read error. This rearrangement joins TRBV11-2 to TRBJ2-1; 9 bases align to TRBD2. The CDR3 has 14 amino acids. CDR1 and CDR2 from the germline V gene are SGHAT and FQNNGV. For the CDR3, the DNA is TGTGCCGGCAGCACGACTAGCGGCGGAGATGAGCAGTTCTTC. It encodes CAGSTTSGGDEQFF.

This clonotype was seen at least ten times. The chain uses TRBV4-1 and TRBJ1-5; D ambiguous. CDR1 is MGHRA, CDR2 YSYEKL, per germline. The CDR3 consists of 13 residues. V was pared by 1 base and J by 7 bases, with 8 bases between. CDR3 DNA: TGCGCCAGCAGCCAAGGCATCGGCCAGCCCCAGCATTTT. This codes for CASSQGIGQPQHF.

This clonotype was observed a handful of times. V usage is TRBV7-8 and J usage is TRBJ2-2, with 8 positions matching TRBD1. After removal of 5 bases from V and 7 bases from J, the junction contained 9 bases not matched to a gene. In germline, CDR1 is SGHVS, CDR2 FQNEAQ. The length of the CDR3 is 15 residues. CDR3 residues: CASSPYRGVGGELFF. CDR3 sequence (DNA): TGTGCCAGCAGCCCTTACAGGGGGGTGGGCGGGGAGCTGTTTTTT.

This clonotype was found many times. V usage is TRBV5-1 and J usage is TRBJ2-7; D is uncertain. Germline values: CDR1 SGHRS, CDR2 YFSETQ. The CDR3 totals 15 residues. Trimming shortened V by 5 bases and J by 3 bases, and 18 bases separated the two germline ends. CDR3 region: CASSFDSDAIYEQYF. Here the CDR3 DNA reads TGCGCCAGCAGTTTTGACTCCGATGCGATCTACGAGCAGTACTTC.

This clonotype was counted a few times. This may arise from a read error, as a much more abundant clone is one base away. The chain joins TRBV5-1 to TRBJ2-7; a weak D match, TRBD2 (6 bases). The CDR3 has 16 residues. Germline lookup yields CDR1 SGHRS and CDR2 YFSETQ. The CDR3 DNA sequence: TGCGCCATCAGCACGGGAGAGCAGGAGGGCATCGACGAGCAGTACTTC. As protein: CAISTGEQEGIDEQYF.

There are many counts of this clonotype. J is TRBJ1-2 and V is TRBV29-1; TRBD1 might be the D (5 bases). Germline V gene data show CDR1 as SQVTM and CDR2 as ANQGSEA. The CDR3 extends over 12 amino acids. V lost 8 bases and J lost 4, with 14 bases in between. The DNA of the CDR3 is TGCAGCCACCGGGACGGACCCTATGGCTACACCTTC. As protein: CSHRDGPYGYTF.

This clonotype was counted ten times or more. V gene TRBV6-2 or TRBV6-3 combines with J gene TRBJ1-2; 10 nucleotides agree with TRBD1. Germline CDR1 and CDR2: MNHEY and SVGEGT. This CDR3 is built from 13 residues. With V trimmed by 5 bases and J by 7 bases, 4 bases remained unmatched. CDR3 sequence: CASSPTGGSGYTF. For the CDR3, the DNA is TGTGCCAGCAGTCCGACAGGGGGCTCTGGCTACACCTTC.

This clonotype was detected many times. This chain links TRBV19 with TRBJ1-5; D not resolved. Germline V lookup: CDR1 LNHDA, CDR2 SQIVND (reference sequence). The CDR3 length is 13 residues. The V end lost 8 bases, the J end lost 0 bases, and 8 bases lay between the germline ends. CDR3 DNA: TGTGCCAGTGGCCAGATTAGCAATCAGCCCCAGCATTTT. Its translation is CASGQISNQPQHF.

This clonotype was observed many times. CDR3 DNA: TGTGCCAGCAGCCCCTGGACCCTCTCATATGGCTACACCTTC. Translated, it gives CASSPWTLSYGYTF. This chain links TRBV12-3 or TRBV12-4 with TRBJ1-2; no clear D gene. V was pared by 6 bases and J by 5 bases, with 16 bases between. CDR3 size: 14 residues.

This clonotype was seen many times. The V call is TRBV3-1, the J call TRBJ1-1; D not certain. The CDR3 consists of 12 residues. Looked up from germline, CDR1 is LGHDT and CDR2 is YNNKEL (reference sequence). With 0 bases removed from V and 10 bases from J, the gap between germline ends came to 9 bases. The DNA of the CDR3 is TGTGCCAGCAGCCAAGAGAGAGGAGGAGCTTTCTTT. As protein: CASSQERGGAFF.

This clonotype has at least ten counts. The chain recombines TRBV28 with TRBJ2-5; the D is unclear. Germline lookup yields CDR1 MDHEN and CDR2 SYDVKM. CDR3 length: 14 residues. The V end lost 9 bases, the J end lost 5 bases, and 19 bases lay between the germline ends. The CDR3 DNA follows: TGTGCCAGGACCCCTGGCACGCTTGATGAGACCCAGTACTTC. Encoded protein: CARTPGTLDETQYF.

This clonotype was picked up many times. CDR3 nucleotides: TGTGCCAGTAGGACAGGGACAGGCGGCTATGGCTACACCTTC. Protein sequence: CASRTGTGGYGYTF. The chain joins TRBV19 to TRBJ1-2; 8 positions match TRBD1. V shed 6 bases and J 4 bases; nucleotides not matched to a gene: 7. This CDR3 contains 14 residues. Germline CDR1 and CDR2: LNHDA and SQIVND (reference sequence).

This clonotype has at least ten counts. J is TRBJ1-2 and V is TRBV20-1; 11 bases agree with TRBD1. J was trimmed by 5 bases and V by 5 bases; bases with no gene match: 4. Germline V gene data show CDR1 as DFQATT and CDR2 as SNEGSKA (reference sequence). The CDR3 covers 13 residues. CDR3 sequence: CSASDRGRYGYTF. CDR3 nucleotide sequence: TGCAGTGCTTCGGACAGGGGGCGTTATGGCTACACCTTC.

The V call is TRBV29-1, the J call TRBJ1-2; D is possibly TRBD1 (5 bases). Germline assignment: CDR1 SQVTM and CDR2 ANQGSEA. V was shortened by 6 bases and J by 8 bases, with 10 bases between the two germline ends. The CDR3 spans 10 residues. The chain's CDR3 is CSVGRRGYTF. Written as DNA, the CDR3 is TGCAGCGTGGGGCGCAGAGGCTACACCTTC.

Details on this clonotype: A read error may be the cause here, since a much bigger clone is one base away. The chain employs TRBV11-1 and TRBJ1-1; 7 bases line up with TRBD1. The CDR3 extends over 16 amino acids. Germline V CDR1 and CDR2: SGHAT, FQDESV (reference sequence). CDR3 coding DNA: TGTGCCAGCAGCTTAGTCCGGACAGGTCGAGGCTCTGAAGCTCTCTTT. Protein sequence: CASSLVRTGRGSEALF.